Listed below are T cell receptor beta chains from one sample, sequenced in a study of blood T cell repertoires in COVID-19. Data came from immunoSEQ multiplex PCR; TCRdb stores just in-frame clones and leaves some out. This sample has fewer than 300,000 clones; roughly 86% occur once, and the top ten carry about 9.2%. The specimen sequenced was peripheral blood. The receptors originated from a middle-aged man who had recovered from COVID-19. The conserved cysteine and the conserved F or W are not part of the CDR3 here.

v_call cdr3_aa
TRBV5-1 ASSREQGMNYGYT
TRBV4-3 ASSQEASGRVSEQY
TRBV7-2 ASSLAGDVYEQY
TRBV5-1 ASSLVGRGSSYEQY
TRBV18 ASSPGAGELIGSGYT
TRBV28 ASSVEVPNEQF
TRBV7-8 ASSSLQGAAEQY
TRBV14 ASSQDFTREAF
TRBV6-1 ASSEGTSGVGTQY
TRBV6-6 ASIHRAGGQYEQY
TRBV28 ASSFYAAQETQY
TRBV10-3 AIRGGSWETQY
TRBV5-1 ASSLPAGASTDTQY
TRBV27 ASSRDRSPSYEQY
TRBV5-6 ASSGAINTEAF
TRBV11-2 ASSSFTSGGAEQY
TRBV18 ASSPRVPQTATNEKLF
TRBV6-5 ASSLLAGAQETQY
TRBV2 ASSATGTGGGSPLH
TRBV5-6 ASSLGGQGNYNEQF
TRBV5-4 ASSQRDRVYNEQF
TRBV9 ASSVALAGARNTGELF